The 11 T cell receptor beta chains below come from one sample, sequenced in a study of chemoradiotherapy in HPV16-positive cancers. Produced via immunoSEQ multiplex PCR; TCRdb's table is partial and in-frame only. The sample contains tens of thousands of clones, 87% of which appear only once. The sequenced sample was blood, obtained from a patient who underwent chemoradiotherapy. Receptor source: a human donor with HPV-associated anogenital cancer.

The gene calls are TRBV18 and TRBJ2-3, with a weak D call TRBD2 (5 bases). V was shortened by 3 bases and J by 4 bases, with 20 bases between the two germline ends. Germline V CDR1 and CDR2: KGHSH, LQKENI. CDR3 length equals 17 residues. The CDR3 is CASSPLPGISHSDTQYF. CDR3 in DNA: TGTGCCAGCTCACCCTTACCCGGGATTTCTCACTCAGATACGCAGTATTTT.

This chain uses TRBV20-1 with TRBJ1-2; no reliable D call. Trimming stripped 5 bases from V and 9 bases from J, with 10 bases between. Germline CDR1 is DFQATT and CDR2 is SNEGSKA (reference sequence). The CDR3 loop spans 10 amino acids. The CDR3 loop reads CSAGSRSYTF. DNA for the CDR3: TGCAGTGCTGGTTCGAGGAGCTACACCTTC.

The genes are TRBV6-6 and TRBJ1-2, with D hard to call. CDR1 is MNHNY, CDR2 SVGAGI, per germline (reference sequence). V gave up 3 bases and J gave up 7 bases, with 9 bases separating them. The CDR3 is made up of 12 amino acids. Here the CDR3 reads CASSYRSGGYTF. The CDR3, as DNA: TGTGCCAGCAGTTATCGCTCGGGTGGCTACACCTTC.

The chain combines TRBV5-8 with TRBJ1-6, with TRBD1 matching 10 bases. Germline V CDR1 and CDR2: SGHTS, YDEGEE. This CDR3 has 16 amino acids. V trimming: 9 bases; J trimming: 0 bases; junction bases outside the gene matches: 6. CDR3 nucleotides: TGTGCCATGGGGACAGGGGACAGCTCCTATAATTCACCCCTCCACTTT. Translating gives CAMGTGDSSYNSPLHF.

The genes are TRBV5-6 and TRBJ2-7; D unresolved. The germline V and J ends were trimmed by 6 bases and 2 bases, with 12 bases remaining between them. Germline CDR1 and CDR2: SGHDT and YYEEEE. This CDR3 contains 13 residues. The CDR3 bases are TGTGCCAGCACTTCCCGGGCCACCTACGAGCAGTACTTC. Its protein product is CASTSRATYEQYF.

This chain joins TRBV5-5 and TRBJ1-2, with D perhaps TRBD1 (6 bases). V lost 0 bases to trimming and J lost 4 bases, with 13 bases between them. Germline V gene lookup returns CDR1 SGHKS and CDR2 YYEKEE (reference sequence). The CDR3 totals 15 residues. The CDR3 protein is CASSLGGGSLYGYTF. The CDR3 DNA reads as TGTGCCAGCAGCTTGGGCGGGGGCTCCCTCTATGGCTACACCTTC.

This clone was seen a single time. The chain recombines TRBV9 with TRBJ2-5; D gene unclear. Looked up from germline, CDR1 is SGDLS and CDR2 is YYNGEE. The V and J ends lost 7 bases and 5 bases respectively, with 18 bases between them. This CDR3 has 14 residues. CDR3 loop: CASAREASRETQYF. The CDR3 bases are TGTGCCAGCGCCAGAGAGGCGAGCCGGGAGACCCAGTACTTC.

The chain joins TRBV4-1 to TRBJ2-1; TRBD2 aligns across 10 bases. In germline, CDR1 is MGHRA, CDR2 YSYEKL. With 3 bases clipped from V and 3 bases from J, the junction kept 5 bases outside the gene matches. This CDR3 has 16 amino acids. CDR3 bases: TGCGCCAGCAGCCATGAGAGCGGGAGGGGCTACAATGAGCAGTTCTTC. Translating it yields CASSHESGRGYNEQFF.

The CDR3 sequence: CASSLSGGSNNEQFF. In DNA, the CDR3 is TGCGCCAGCAGCCTATCAGGGGGGAGCAACAATGAGCAGTTCTTC. The chain combines TRBV4-3 with TRBJ2-1; maybe TRBD1 (7 bases). This CDR3 contains 15 residues. V was cut by 4 bases and J by 5 bases, with 15 bases left in between. Germline CDR1 is LGHNA and CDR2 is YSLEER.

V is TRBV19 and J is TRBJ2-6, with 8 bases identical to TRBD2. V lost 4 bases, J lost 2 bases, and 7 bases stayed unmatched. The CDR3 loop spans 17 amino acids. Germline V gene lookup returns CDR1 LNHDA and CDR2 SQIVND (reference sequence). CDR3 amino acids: CASSKGAGVTGANVLTF. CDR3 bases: TGTGCCAGTAGTAAGGGAGCGGGAGTCACTGGGGCCAACGTCCTGACTTTC.

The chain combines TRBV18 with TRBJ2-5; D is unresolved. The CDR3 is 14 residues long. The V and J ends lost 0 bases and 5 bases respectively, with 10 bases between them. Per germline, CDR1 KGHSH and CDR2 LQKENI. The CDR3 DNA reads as TGTGCCAGCTCACCACCTCTGGGTGGGGAGACCCAGTACTTC. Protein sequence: CASSPPLGGETQYF.